The T cell receptor (beta chain) under discussion was sequenced for a study of a mutant IDH1 vaccine in newly diagnosed glioma. Study at large: Following radiotherapy alone, or alongside temozolomide cycles, vaccination was started after an interval of 4-6 weeks. Previous treatment comprised radiotherapy, temozolomide, or both, mostly both. Study-level results: Pseudoprogression seemed unrelated to changes in top peripheral T cell clonotypes.

Documented time point: week 23, last vaccination. A single vaccine dose contained 300 ug of mutant IDH1 20-mer peptide, and topical imiquimod was used with it. New IDH1-mutant, ATRX-lost WHO grade 3 or 4 astrocytomas occurred in donors. The repertoire was sequenced with immunoSEQ multiplex PCR; TCRdb's copy has only in-frame clones and lacks some. In the table there are 50,000 to 70,000 clones, over 80% of which are singletons. This clone was observed a handful of times. The antigen is undetermined. Germline CDR1 is MNHNS and CDR2 is SASEGT. The CDR3 contains 13 residues. Trimming removed 7 bases at V and 2 bases at J, with 10 bases between.

V gene TRBV6-1 combines with J gene TRBJ2-3; D may be TRBD1 (5 bases). The specimen was PBMCs, collected from a glioma patient whose treatment included an IDH1 peptide vaccine. This sequence was found in a middle-aged man with glioma. CDR3 nucleotides: TGTGCCAGCACCCGACAGTCCACAGATACGCAGTATTTT. Translated, it gives CASTRQSTDTQYF.